This section outlines one T cell receptor beta chain sequence together with its context. Its specificity is unknown. TCRdb keeps only in-frame clones here, not all; method: immunoSEQ multiplex PCR. The data contain roughly 80,000 clones, about 84% of them seen just once; the ten biggest clones take up about 0.52%. Trimming took off 2 bases at V and 8 bases at J, with 19 bases between the two ends. This CDR3 has 15 residues. Per germline, CDR1 GTSNPN and CDR2 SVGIG (reference sequence). This specimen comes from a study of T cell clones after liver transplantation. Study context: Samples came from ITN030ST, which attempted immunosuppression withdrawal within 2 years of liver transplantation. Pre-transplant mixed lymphocyte reactions yielded third-party-reactive TCRbeta sequences as comparators for graft-donor-reactive sequences. Tolerant meant at least one year fully off immunosuppression without liver enzymes above twice normal. Study results and limitations: The donor-reactive repertoire was only partly measurable in two subjects, lacking donor cells.

Material: CD4+ T cells from blood, obtained 46 months after liver transplant. The chain couples TRBV30 to TRBJ1-3; D is ambiguous. This clonotype originated in a human patient who received a liver transplant. Some T cells may arise from the graft donor. The CDR3 reads CAWSPPSIFEDTIYF. As DNA, the CDR3 is TGTGCCTGGAGTCCCCCGTCCATCTTCGAGGACACCATATATTTT.